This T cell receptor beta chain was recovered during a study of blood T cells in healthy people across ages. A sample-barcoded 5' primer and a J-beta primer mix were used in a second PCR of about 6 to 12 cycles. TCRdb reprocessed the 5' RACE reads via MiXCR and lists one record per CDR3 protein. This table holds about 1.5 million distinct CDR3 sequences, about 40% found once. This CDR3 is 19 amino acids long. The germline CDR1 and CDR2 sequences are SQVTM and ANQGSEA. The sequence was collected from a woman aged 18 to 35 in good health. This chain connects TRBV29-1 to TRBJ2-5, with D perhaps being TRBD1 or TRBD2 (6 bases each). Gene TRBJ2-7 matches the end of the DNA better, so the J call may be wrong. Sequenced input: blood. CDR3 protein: CSVGGGWSKGRSSYNEQYF. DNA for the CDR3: TGCAGCGTTGGAGGGGGGTGGTCGAAGGGCCGAAGCTCCTACAACGAGCAGTACTTC.